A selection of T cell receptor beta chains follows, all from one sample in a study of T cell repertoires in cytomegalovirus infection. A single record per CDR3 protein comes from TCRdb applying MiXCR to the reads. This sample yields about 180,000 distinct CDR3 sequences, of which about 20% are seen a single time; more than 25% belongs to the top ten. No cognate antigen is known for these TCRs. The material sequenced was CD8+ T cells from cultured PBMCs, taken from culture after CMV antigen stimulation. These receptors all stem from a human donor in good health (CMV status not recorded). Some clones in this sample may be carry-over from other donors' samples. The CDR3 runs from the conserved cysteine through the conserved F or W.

CDR3: CASSVGTGTTYEQYF
V: TRBV6-2/TRBV6-3

CDR3: CASSSDRGVRTIYF
V: TRBV7-9

CDR3: CASSHDIGYNSPLHF
V: TRBV12-3/TRBV12-4

CDR3: CASSFQTDNYGYTF
V: TRBV6-2/TRBV6-3

CDR3: CASSEDGEPFYGYTF
V: TRBV2

CDR3: CASSLSTGVPVGEQYF
V: TRBV7-6

CDR3: CASSYKGVFAEAFF
V: TRBV6-5

CDR3: CASSFGQSIEQFF
V: TRBV6-2/TRBV6-3

CDR3: CASGPGQGALPEAFF
V: TRBV12-3/TRBV12-4

CDR3: CASSFSGETQYF
V: TRBV12-3/TRBV12-4

CDR3: CASSRTAEAFF
V: TRBV11-2